This T cell receptor beta chain was documented in a study of cytomegalovirus exposure and HLA in healthy donors. Germline assignment: CDR1 KGHSH and CDR2 LQKENI. The V and J ends lost 3 bases and 1 base respectively, with 12 bases between them. This CDR3 spans 15 amino acids. Vbeta (60) and Jbeta (13) primers were used in the PCR. Profiled with immunoSEQ multiplex PCR; TCRdb holds only in-frame clones, not every one. The sample records 130,000 to 150,000 clones, 65% to 90% being singletons. The rearrangement joins TRBV18 to TRBJ2-5, with a tentative D call TRBD1 (5 bases). This clonotype was sampled from a woman aged 25 to 39 in good health and CMV-seronegative. Sequenced sample: PBMCs. The CDR3 loop reads CASSPEQVTQETQYF. For the CDR3, the DNA is TGTGCCAGCTCACCGGAACAGGTGACCCAAGAGACCCAGTACTTC.